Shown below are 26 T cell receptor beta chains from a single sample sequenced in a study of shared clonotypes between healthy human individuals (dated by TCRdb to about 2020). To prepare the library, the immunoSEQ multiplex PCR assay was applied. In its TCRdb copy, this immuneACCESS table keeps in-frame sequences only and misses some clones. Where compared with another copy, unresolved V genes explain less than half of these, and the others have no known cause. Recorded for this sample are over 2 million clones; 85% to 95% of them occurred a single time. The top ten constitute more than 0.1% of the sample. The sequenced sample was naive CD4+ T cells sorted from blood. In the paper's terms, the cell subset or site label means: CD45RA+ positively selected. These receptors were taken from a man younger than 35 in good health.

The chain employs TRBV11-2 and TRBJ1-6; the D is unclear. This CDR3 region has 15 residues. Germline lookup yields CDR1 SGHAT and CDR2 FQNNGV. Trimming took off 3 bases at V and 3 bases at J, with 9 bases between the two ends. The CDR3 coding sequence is TGTGCCAGCAGCTTTGAGGGAAACTATAATTCACCCCTCCACTTT. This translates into CASSFEGNYNSPLHF.

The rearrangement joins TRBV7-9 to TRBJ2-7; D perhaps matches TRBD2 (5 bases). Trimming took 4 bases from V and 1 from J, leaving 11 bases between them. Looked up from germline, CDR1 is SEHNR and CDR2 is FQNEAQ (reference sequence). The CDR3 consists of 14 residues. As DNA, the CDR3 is TGTGCCAGCAGCTCTATTACGGGGTCCTACGAGCAGTACTTC. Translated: CASSSITGSYEQYF.

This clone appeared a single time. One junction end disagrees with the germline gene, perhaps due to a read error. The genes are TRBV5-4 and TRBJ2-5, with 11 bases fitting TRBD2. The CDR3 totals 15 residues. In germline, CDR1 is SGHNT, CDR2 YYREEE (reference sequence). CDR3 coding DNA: TGTGCCAGCAGGTTGGGACTAGCGGTTCAAGAGACCCAGTACTTC. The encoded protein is CASRLGLAVQETQYF.

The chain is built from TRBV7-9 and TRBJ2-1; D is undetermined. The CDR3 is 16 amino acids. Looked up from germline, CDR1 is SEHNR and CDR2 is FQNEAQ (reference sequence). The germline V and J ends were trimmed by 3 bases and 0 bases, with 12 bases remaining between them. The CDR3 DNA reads TGTGCCAGCAGCTTTTGGACCTTCAGCTCCTACAATGAGCAGTTCTTC. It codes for CASSFWTFSSYNEQFF.

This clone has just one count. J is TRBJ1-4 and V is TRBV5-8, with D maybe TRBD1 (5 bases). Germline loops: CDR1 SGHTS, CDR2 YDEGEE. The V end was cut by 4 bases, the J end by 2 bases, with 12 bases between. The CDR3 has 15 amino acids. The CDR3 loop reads CASSRTGWTNEKLFF. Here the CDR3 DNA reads TGTGCCAGCAGCCGCACAGGCTGGACTAATGAAAAACTGTTTTTT.

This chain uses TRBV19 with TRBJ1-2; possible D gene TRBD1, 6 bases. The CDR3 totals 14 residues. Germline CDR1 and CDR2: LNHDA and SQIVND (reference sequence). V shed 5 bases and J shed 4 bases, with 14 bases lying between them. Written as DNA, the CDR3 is TGTGCCAGTAGTTGGGGGCCTGTTGGCTATGGCTACACCTTC. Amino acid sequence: CASSWGPVGYGYTF.

The CDR3 sequence: CASSDLGYSNQPQHF. Here the CDR3 DNA reads TGTGCCAGCAGTGATTTAGGGTATAGCAATCAGCCCCAGCATTTT. The gene calls are TRBV6-1 and TRBJ1-5; D remains ambiguous. Germline CDR1 is MNHNS and CDR2 is SASEGT. V lost 3 bases and J 0 bases, leaving 9 bases between the germline ends. The CDR3 covers 15 residues.

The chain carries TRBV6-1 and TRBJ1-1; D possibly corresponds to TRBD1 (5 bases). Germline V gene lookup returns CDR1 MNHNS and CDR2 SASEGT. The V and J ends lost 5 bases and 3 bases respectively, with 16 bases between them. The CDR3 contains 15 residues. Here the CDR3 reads CASSPGTVGDTEAFF. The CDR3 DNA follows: TGTGCCAGCAGTCCCGGGACGGTGGGGGACACTGAAGCTTTCTTT.

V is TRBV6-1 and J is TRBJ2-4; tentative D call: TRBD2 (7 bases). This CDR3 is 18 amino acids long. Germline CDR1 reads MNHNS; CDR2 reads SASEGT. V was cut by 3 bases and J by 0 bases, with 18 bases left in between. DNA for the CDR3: TGTGCCAGCAGTGATCTGGGCGGGGGCCCTGTAGCCAAAAACATTCAGTACTTC. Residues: CASSDLGGGPVAKNIQYF.

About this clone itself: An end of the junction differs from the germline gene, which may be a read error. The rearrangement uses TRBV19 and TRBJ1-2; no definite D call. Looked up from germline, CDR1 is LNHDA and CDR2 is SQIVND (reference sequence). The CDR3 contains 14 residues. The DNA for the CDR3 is TGTGCCAGTAGTATTTCGGCTACTAACTATGGCTACATCTTC. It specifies CASSISATNYGYIF.

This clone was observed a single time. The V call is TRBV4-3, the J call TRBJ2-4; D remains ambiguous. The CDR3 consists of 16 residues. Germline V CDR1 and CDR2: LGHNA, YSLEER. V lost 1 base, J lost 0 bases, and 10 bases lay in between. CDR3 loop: CASSQGYKGAKNIQYF. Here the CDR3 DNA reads TGCGCCAGCAGCCAAGGGTACAAGGGAGCCAAAAACATTCAGTACTTC.

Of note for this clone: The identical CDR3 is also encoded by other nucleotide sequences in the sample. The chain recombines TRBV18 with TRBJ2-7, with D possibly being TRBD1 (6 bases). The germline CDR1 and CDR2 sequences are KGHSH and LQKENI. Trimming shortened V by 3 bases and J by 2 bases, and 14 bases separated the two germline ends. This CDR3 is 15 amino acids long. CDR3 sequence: CASSPGQGNTYEQYF. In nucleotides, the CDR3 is TGTGCCAGCTCACCGGGGCAGGGGAATACCTACGAGCAGTACTTC.

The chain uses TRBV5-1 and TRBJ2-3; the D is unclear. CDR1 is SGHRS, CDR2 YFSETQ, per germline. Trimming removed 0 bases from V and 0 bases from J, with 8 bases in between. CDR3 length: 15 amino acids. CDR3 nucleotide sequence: TGCGCCAGCAGCTTGGAGGCTACTAGCACAGATACGCAGTATTTT. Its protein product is CASSLEATSTDTQYF.

The CDR3 bases are TGTGCCAGCAGTCAAGGTAGGGGCAATGAGCAGTTCTTC. Protein sequence: CASSQGRGNEQFF. The rearrangement links TRBV28 to TRBJ2-1; a possible D gene is TRBD1 (5 bases). Germline loops: CDR1 MDHEN, CDR2 SYDVKM. Trimming took 5 bases from V and 6 from J, leaving 11 bases between them. The CDR3 length is 13 residues.

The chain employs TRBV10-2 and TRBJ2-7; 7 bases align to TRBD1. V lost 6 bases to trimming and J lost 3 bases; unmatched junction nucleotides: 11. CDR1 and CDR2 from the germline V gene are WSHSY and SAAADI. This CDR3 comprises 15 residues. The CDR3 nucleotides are TGCGCCAGCAGAAAACAGGGGTTGGGTAGCTACGAGCAGTACTTC. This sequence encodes CASRKQGLGSYEQYF.

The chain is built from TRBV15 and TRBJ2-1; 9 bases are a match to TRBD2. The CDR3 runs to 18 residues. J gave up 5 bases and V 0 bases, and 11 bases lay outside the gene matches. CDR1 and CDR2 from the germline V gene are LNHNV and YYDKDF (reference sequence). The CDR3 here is CATSRDKGGVAGDNEQFF. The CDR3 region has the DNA TGTGCCACCAGCAGAGATAAGGGCGGGGTAGCGGGGGACAATGAGCAGTTCTTC.

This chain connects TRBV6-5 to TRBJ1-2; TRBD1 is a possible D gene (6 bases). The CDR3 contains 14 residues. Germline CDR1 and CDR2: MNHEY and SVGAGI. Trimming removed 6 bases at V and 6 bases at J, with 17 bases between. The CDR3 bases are TGTGCCAGCAGAAACAGGGAATTAGGCGATGGCTACACCTTC. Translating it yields CASRNRELGDGYTF.

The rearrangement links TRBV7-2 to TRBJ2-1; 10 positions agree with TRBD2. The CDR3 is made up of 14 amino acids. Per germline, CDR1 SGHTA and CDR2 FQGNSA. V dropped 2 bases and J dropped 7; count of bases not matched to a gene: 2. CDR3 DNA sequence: TGTGCCAGCAGCTTACTAGCGGGAGAGAATGAGCAGTTCTTC. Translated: CASSLLAGENEQFF.

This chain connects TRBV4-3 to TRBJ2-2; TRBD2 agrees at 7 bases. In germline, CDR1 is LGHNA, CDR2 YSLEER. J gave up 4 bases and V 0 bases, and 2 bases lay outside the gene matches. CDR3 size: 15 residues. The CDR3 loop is CASSQEAGPTGELFF. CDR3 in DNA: TGCGCCAGCAGCCAAGAAGCGGGACCCACCGGGGAGCTGTTTTTT.

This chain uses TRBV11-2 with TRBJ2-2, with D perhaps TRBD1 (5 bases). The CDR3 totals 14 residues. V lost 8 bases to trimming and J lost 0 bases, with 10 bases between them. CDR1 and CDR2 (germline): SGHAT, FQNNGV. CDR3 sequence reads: CASLLGANTGELFF. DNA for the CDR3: TGTGCCAGCCTTTTAGGGGCGAACACCGGGGAGCTGTTTTTT.

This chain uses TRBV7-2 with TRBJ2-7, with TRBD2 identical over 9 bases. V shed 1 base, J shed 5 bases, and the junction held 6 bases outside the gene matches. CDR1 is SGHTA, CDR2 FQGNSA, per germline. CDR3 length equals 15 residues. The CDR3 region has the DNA TGTGCCAGCAGCTTAGTATGGCTAGCGGGAAACGAGCAGTACTTC. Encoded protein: CASSLVWLAGNEQYF.

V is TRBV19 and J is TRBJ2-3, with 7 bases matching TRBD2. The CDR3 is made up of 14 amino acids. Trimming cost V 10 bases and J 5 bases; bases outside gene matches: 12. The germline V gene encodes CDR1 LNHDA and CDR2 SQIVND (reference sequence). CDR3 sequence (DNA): TGTGCCACCTTCCAACGGGGGGTTATAGATACGCAGTATTTT. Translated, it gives CATFQRGVIDTQYF.

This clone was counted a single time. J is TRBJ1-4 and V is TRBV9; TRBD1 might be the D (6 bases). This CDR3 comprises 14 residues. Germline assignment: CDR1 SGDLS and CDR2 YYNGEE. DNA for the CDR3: TGTGCACAAATCTCCCAGGGGCAGGGTGAAAAACTGTTTTTT. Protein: CAQISQGQGEKLFF.

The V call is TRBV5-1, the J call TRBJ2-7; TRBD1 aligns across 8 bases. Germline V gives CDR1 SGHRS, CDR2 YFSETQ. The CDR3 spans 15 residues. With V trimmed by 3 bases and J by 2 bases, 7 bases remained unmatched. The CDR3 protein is CASSSTGGTAYEQYF. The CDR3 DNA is TGCGCCAGCAGCTCAACAGGGGGAACAGCCTACGAGCAGTACTTC.

The CDR3 sequence is CASSSRGSSYEQYF. The CDR3 DNA is TGTGCCAGCAGCTCGAGGGGGAGCTCCTACGAGCAGTACTTC. V is TRBV11-2 and J is TRBJ2-7; maybe TRBD1 (6 bases). V was pared by 4 bases and J by 0 bases, with 10 bases between. Germline CDR1 SGHAT, CDR2 FQNNGV. The CDR3 sequence is 14 residues long.

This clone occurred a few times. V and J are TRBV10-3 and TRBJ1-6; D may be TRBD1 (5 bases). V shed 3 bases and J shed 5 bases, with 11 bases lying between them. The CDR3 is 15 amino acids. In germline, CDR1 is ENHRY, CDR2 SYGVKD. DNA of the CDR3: TGTGCCATCAGTGACAGGGTAGTGGATAATTCACCCCTCCACTTT. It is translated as CAISDRVVDNSPLHF.